One sample yielded the 28 T cell receptor beta chains listed below, sequenced in a study of cytomegalovirus exposure and HLA in healthy donors (dated by TCRdb to the late 2010s). Library creation used the immunoSEQ multiplex PCR assay. The multiplex PCR relied on a mix of 60 forward primers for TCR Vbeta segments and 13 reverse primers for TCR Jbeta segments. Entries here come from immuneACCESS through TCRdb and include only in-frame sequences with V and J called. Some clones fail to appear in such tables; in the studies checked, an unresolved V gene covers under half of the shortfall, and the cause of the remainder is unknown. The sample table holds 55,000 to 70,000 clones, of which over 70% were seen once. The ten largest clones capture approximately 3.5% of the sample. Sequences were obtained from PBMCs. These receptors were taken from a middle-aged woman in good health and CMV-seronegative.

This clone was detected only once. This chain joins TRBV5-1 and TRBJ2-7; TRBD2 aligns across 13 bases. Per germline, CDR1 SGHRS and CDR2 YFSETQ. The CDR3 contains 18 residues. J was trimmed by 2 bases and V by 3 bases; bases with no gene match: 11. Here the CDR3 reads CASSSGTSGKRGTYEQYF. DNA for the CDR3: TGCGCCAGCAGCTCCGGGACTAGCGGGAAGAGAGGGACCTACGAGCAGTACTTC.

The V gene is TRBV18, the J gene TRBJ2-4, with 7 bases lining up with TRBD1. Germline values: CDR1 KGHSH, CDR2 LQKENI. CDR3 length: 15 residues. V lost 6 bases to trimming and J lost 2 bases; unmatched junction nucleotides: 7. Written as DNA, the CDR3 is TGTGCCAGCTCCGAGCGACAGGGAACCAAAAACATTCAGTACTTC. It translates to CASSERQGTKNIQYF.

The CDR3 protein is CANSRDRKNIQYF. The CDR3, as DNA: TGTGCCAACTCTCGGGACAGAAAAAACATTCAGTACTTC. The genes are TRBV18 and TRBJ2-4; 7 bases fit TRBD1. Trimming took 10 bases from V and 4 from J; bases not matched to a gene: 7. The CDR3 contains 13 residues. Per germline, CDR1 KGHSH and CDR2 LQKENI.

This chain links TRBV19 with TRBJ2-1, with D unclear. Germline V CDR1 and CDR2: LNHDA, SQIVND (reference sequence). The CDR3 loop spans 15 amino acids. V was trimmed by 5 bases and J by 0 bases, leaving 11 bases between them. The CDR3 sequence is CASSGDWSSYNEQFF. CDR3 in DNA: TGTGCCAGTAGTGGCGACTGGAGCTCCTACAATGAGCAGTTCTTC.

The rearrangement links TRBV7-2 to TRBJ2-1; D is unresolved. The length of the CDR3 is 16 residues. V gave up 0 bases and J gave up 0 bases, with 9 bases separating them. From germline, CDR1 is SGHTA and CDR2 FQGNSA. The CDR3 region is CASSLAVGPSYNEQFF. The DNA for the CDR3 is TGTGCCAGCAGCTTAGCGGTTGGGCCCTCCTACAATGAGCAGTTCTTC.

Written as DNA, the CDR3 is TGTGCCAGCAGTGTGGGACAGCTTAATGAAAAACTGTTTTTT. It yields the protein CASSVGQLNEKLFF. J is TRBJ1-4 and V is TRBV25-1, with 7 bases lining up with TRBD1. Germline CDR1 and CDR2: MGHDK and SYGVNS. This CDR3 has 14 amino acids. J gave up 4 bases and V 4 bases, and 3 bases lay outside the gene matches.

This chain joins TRBV30 and TRBJ1-5; weak D call: TRBD1 (5 bases). The V gene's germline CDR1 is GTSNPN and CDR2 SVGIG (reference sequence). This CDR3 is 16 amino acids long. V was shortened by 3 bases and J by 2 bases, with 17 bases between the two germline ends. The CDR3 reads CAWSPRVRGGNQPQHF. The CDR3 nucleotides read TGTGCCTGGAGCCCCAGGGTAAGGGGCGGCAATCAGCCCCAGCATTTT.

V usage is TRBV15 and J usage is TRBJ2-5, with unresolved D. Near its end, the DNA agrees better with TRBJ2-7, so the J call may be wrong. The V gene's germline CDR1 is LNHNV and CDR2 YYDKDF (reference sequence). The CDR3 contains 11 residues. CDR3 DNA: TGTGCCACCAGCGGGGACTACGAGCAGTACTTC. As protein: CATSGDYEQYF.

This clone was found a few times. The chain has TRBV7-9 and TRBJ2-7, with D possibly TRBD2 on 7 matching bases. The germline V gene encodes CDR1 SEHNR and CDR2 FQNEAQ (reference sequence). CDR3 length: 17 amino acids. Trimming removed 4 bases at V and 2 bases at J, with 21 bases between. The CDR3 sequence is CASSSLTGGSVAYEQYF. DNA of the CDR3: TGTGCCAGCAGCTCCCTAACGGGGGGCTCAGTGGCCTACGAGCAGTACTTC.

This clone was detected a few times. The chain employs TRBV7-9 and TRBJ1-1; 8 nucleotides match TRBD1. Germline values: CDR1 SEHNR, CDR2 FQNEAQ (reference sequence). This CDR3 spans 16 amino acids. The J segment lost 0 bases and the V segment lost 4 bases, leaving 7 bases of the junction unmatched. The CDR3 nucleotides read TGTGCCAGCAGCTCGCCCGGGACAGGCATGAACACTGAAGCTTTCTTT. Protein product: CASSSPGTGMNTEAFF.

The rearrangement uses TRBV27 and TRBJ2-7, with TRBD2 identical over 7 bases. Germline CDR1 and CDR2: MNHEY and SMNVEV (reference sequence). There are 15 residues in the CDR3. With 4 bases clipped from V and 7 bases from J, the junction kept 13 bases outside the gene matches. In nucleotides, the CDR3 is TGTGCCAGCAGTTCCATAAAGAGCGGGAACTTTGAGCAGTACTTC. Protein: CASSSIKSGNFEQYF.

The chain recombines TRBV19 with TRBJ2-7; perhaps TRBD2 as D (5 bases). CDR1 LNHDA and CDR2 SQIVND come from the germline V gene (reference sequence). Trimming cost V 2 bases and J 0 bases, with 11 bases left between them. The CDR3 loop spans 15 amino acids. The CDR3 region has the DNA TGTGCCAGTAGTATATCCAGCGGTAGCTCCTACGAGCAGTACTTC. Protein sequence: CASSISSGSSYEQYF. The full variable domain, its missing parts supplied by reference TRBV19 and TRBJ2-7, is DGGITQSPKYLFRKEGQNVTLSCEQNLNHDAMYWYRQDPGQGLRLIYYSQIVNDFQKGDIAEGYSVSREKKESFPLTVTSAQKNPTAFYLCASSISSGSSYEQYFGPGTRLTVT.

The rearrangement links TRBV28 to TRBJ2-1, with 8 bases that match TRBD1. The V segment lost 2 bases and the J segment 0 bases; nucleotides outside the gene matches: 3. Germline values: CDR1 MDHEN, CDR2 SYDVKM. The CDR3 loop spans 16 amino acids. The CDR3: CASSLIGTGSYNEQFF. CDR3 DNA sequence: TGTGCCAGCAGTTTAATTGGGACAGGCTCCTACAATGAGCAGTTCTTC.

This chain links TRBV6-5 with TRBJ1-1, with D maybe TRBD1 (5 bases). The CDR3 contains 15 residues. Germline V gene data show CDR1 as MNHEY and CDR2 as SVGAGI. With 7 bases removed from V and 3 bases from J, the gap between germline ends came to 18 bases. Here the CDR3 reads CASNLVGEGDTEAFF. The CDR3 bases are TGTGCCAGCAATCTGGTAGGCGAAGGGGACACTGAAGCTTTCTTT.

This clone appeared once. The chain recombines TRBV4-1 with TRBJ2-1; a weak D match, TRBD2 (5 bases). V lost 0 bases to trimming and J lost 3 bases, with 15 bases between them. Germline assignment: CDR1 MGHRA and CDR2 YSYEKL. The CDR3 is made up of 17 amino acids. The CDR3 bases are TGCGCCAGCAGCCAAGATGACGCGGGTCCCCACTACAATGAGCAGTTCTTC. As protein: CASSQDDAGPHYNEQFF.

The chain combines TRBV9 with TRBJ1-2, with 11 bases fitting TRBD1. The ends lost 1 base at V and 8 bases at J; junction bases unmatched: 13. This CDR3 is built from 17 residues. CDR1 SGDLS and CDR2 YYNGEE come from the germline V gene. The CDR3 loop is CASSVRDLGQGEWGYTF. The CDR3 region has the DNA TGTGCCAGCAGCGTAAGGGATCTGGGACAGGGGGAATGGGGCTACACCTTC.

The count of this clone is one. This chain joins TRBV27 and TRBJ2-5; D call uncertain. Between the trimmed V and J ends, which lost 0 bases and 5 bases, there was a span of 4 bases. CDR1 and CDR2 from the germline V gene are MNHEY and SMNVEV (reference sequence). This CDR3 spans 12 amino acids. The CDR3 DNA reads TGTGCCAGCAGTTTATCCGGGGAGACCCAGTACTTC. This encodes CASSLSGETQYF.

The DNA of the CDR3 is TGTGCCAGCAGCTTCAGTGTCAACACTGAAGCTTTCTTT. This encodes CASSFSVNTEAFF. V gene TRBV9 combines with J gene TRBJ1-1; D is unresolved. The CDR3 has 13 amino acids. The V end was cut by 4 bases, the J end by 2 bases, with 9 bases between. Germline loops: CDR1 SGDLS, CDR2 YYNGEE.

This clone was seen just once. The V gene is TRBV6-1, the J gene TRBJ1-5; D gene uncertain. The V end lost 1 base, the J end lost 3 bases, and 7 bases lay between the germline ends. Germline CDR1 and CDR2: MNHNS and SASEGT. This CDR3 is built from 14 residues. CDR3 bases: TGTGCCAGCAGTGAAGGGGCAGACAATCAGCCCCAGCATTTT. As protein: CASSEGADNQPQHF.

This clone has only one observation. The chain uses TRBV6-5 and TRBJ2-5; 8 nucleotides align to TRBD2. Germline V lookup: CDR1 MNHEY, CDR2 SVGAGI. V lost 7 bases to trimming and J lost 2 bases; unmatched junction nucleotides: 9. The CDR3 consists of 15 residues. In DNA, the CDR3 is TGTGCCAGCAAACCGGGGGGGTTGCCTCAAGAGACCCAGTACTTC. Translating it yields CASKPGGLPQETQYF.

V and J are TRBV7-8 and TRBJ2-5; D is perhaps TRBD2 (6 bases). This CDR3 is built from 15 residues. V was trimmed by 1 base and J by 4 bases, leaving 13 bases between them. Per the germline V gene, CDR1 is SGHVS and CDR2 is FQNEAQ. In DNA form, the CDR3 reads TGTGCCAGCAGCTTAGGGAGGGTTAGGGTAGAGACCCAGTACTTC. This translates into CASSLGRVRVETQYF.

The rearrangement joins TRBV29-1 to TRBJ2-5; 8 bases match TRBD2. This CDR3 is built from 14 residues. Germline-derived CDR1 and CDR2 are SQVTM and ANQGSEA. The V segment lost 8 bases and the J segment 4 bases; nucleotides outside the gene matches: 12. The CDR3 loop is CSSKAGVAGETQYF. In DNA, the CDR3 is TGCAGCTCTAAAGCGGGAGTGGCTGGAGAGACCCAGTACTTC.

The chain employs TRBV6-5 and TRBJ2-7; 8 nucleotides agree with TRBD1. There are 14 residues in the CDR3. With 5 bases clipped from V and 4 bases from J, the junction kept 7 bases outside the gene matches. The germline V gene encodes CDR1 MNHEY and CDR2 SVGAGI. Here the CDR3 reads CASSQYRGTYEQYF. CDR3 DNA sequence: TGTGCCAGCAGTCAATACAGGGGGACATACGAGCAGTACTTC.

V and J are TRBV7-2 and TRBJ2-7; the D is unclear. V lost 4 bases, J lost 2 bases, and 3 bases lay in between. There are 11 residues in the CDR3. Germline CDR1 is SGHTA and CDR2 is FQGNSA. The CDR3 DNA reads as TGTGCCAGCAGCTCGGCCTACGAGCAGTACTTC. Its translation is CASSSAYEQYF.

The V gene is TRBV27, the J gene TRBJ2-1; 10 nucleotides line up with TRBD2. Looked up from germline, CDR1 is MNHEY and CDR2 is SMNVEV (reference sequence). This CDR3 region has 15 residues. J gave up 1 base and V 4 bases, and 1 base lay outside the gene matches. The CDR3 nucleotides read TGTGCCAGCAGTTGGACTAGCGGATCCTACAATGAGCAGTTCTTC. The encoded protein is CASSWTSGSYNEQFF.

The V call is TRBV5-1, the J call TRBJ2-3, with 7 nucleotides matching TRBD1. The CDR3 has 16 residues. Trimming cost V 4 bases and J 1 base; bases outside gene matches: 9. The germline CDR1 and CDR2 sequences are SGHRS and YFSETQ. CDR3 DNA: TGCGCCAGCAGCAACCTAGGGGGACAGCGCACAGATACGCAGTATTTT. It translates to CASSNLGGQRTDTQYF. The whole variable domain, filled in from reference TRBV5-1 and TRBJ2-3, reads KAGVTQTPRYLIKTRGQQVTLSCSPISGHRSVSWYQQTPGQGLQFLFEYFSETQRNKGNFPGRFSGRQFSNSRSEMNVSTLELGDSALYLCASSNLGGQRTDTQYFGPGTRLTVL.

The sample holds a few counts of this clone. The chain carries TRBV29-1 and TRBJ2-5, with a tentative D call TRBD1 (6 bases). This CDR3 contains 11 residues. Per germline, CDR1 SQVTM and CDR2 ANQGSEA. With 5 bases removed from V and 3 bases from J, the gap between germline ends came to 7 bases. Here the CDR3 DNA reads TGCAGCGTTAACAGGGAAGAGACCCAGTACTTC. Its translation: CSVNREETQYF.

This clone came up a few times. The rearrangement uses TRBV7-6 and TRBJ2-7, with 8 bases that match TRBD1. The germline V gene has CDR1 SGHVS and CDR2 FNYEAQ. With V trimmed by 5 bases and J by 4 bases, 10 bases remained unmatched. The length of the CDR3 is 15 residues. Here the CDR3 reads CASSPLTGVGYEQYF. The CDR3, as DNA: TGTGCCAGCAGCCCACTGACAGGGGTAGGGTACGAGCAGTACTTC.